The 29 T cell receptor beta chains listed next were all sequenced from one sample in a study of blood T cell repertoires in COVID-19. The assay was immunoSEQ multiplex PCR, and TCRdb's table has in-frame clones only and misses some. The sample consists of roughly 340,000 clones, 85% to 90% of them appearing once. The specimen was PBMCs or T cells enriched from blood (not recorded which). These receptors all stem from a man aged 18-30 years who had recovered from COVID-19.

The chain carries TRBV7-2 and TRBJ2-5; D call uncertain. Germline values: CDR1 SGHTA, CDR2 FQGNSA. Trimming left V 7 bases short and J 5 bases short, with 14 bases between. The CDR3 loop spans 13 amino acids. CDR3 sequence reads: CASTQYELETQYF. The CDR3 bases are TGTGCCAGCACCCAATACGAGTTGGAGACCCAGTACTTC.

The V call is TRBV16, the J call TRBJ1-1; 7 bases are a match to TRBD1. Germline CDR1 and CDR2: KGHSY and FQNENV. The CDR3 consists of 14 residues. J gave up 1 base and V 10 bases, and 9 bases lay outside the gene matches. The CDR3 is CANRRGLPNTEAFF. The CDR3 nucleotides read TGTGCCAACCGAAGGGGGCTCCCGAACACTGAAGCTTTCTTT.

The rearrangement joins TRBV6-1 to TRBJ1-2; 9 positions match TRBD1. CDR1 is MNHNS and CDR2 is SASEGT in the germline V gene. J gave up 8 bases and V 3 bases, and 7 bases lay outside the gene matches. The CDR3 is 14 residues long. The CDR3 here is CASSDPGQGDGYTF. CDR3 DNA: TGTGCCAGCAGTGACCCGGGACAGGGAGACGGCTACACCTTC.

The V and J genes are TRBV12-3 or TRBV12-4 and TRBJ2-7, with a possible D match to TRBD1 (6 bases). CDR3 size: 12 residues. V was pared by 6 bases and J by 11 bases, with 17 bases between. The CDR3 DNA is TGTGCCAGCAGACGGTTAGGGACACCCGAGTACTTC. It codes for CASRRLGTPEYF.

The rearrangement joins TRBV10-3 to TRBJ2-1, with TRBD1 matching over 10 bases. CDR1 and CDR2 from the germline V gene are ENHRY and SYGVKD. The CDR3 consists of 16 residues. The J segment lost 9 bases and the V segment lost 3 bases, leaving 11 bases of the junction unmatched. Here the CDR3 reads CAISETGTGVLREQFF. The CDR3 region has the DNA TGTGCCATCAGTGAAACCGGGACAGGGGTTTTACGTGAGCAGTTCTTC.

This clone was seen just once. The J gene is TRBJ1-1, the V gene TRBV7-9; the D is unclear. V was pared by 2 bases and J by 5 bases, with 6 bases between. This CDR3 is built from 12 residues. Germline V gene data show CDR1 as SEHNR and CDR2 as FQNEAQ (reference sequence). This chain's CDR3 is CASSLPGTEAFF. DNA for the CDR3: TGTGCCAGCAGCTTACCCGGGACTGAAGCTTTCTTT.

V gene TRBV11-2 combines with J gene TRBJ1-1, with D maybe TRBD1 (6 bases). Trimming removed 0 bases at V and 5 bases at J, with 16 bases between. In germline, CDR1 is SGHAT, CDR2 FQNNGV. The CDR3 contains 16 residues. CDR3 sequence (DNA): TGTGCCAGCAGCTTAGAGGCATACAGGGTAGGGACTGAAGCTTTCTTT. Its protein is CASSLEAYRVGTEAFF.

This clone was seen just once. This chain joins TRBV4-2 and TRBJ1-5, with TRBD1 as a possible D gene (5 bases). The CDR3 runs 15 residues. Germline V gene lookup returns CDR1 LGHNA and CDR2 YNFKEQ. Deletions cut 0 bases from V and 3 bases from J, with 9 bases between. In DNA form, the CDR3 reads TGTGCCAGCAGCCAAGAACGGGGGAACAATCAGCCCCAGCATTTT. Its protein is CASSQERGNNQPQHF.

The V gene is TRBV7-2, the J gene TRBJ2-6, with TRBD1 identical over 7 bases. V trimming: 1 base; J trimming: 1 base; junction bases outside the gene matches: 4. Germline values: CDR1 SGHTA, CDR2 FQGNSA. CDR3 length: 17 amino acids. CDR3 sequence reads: CASSLVTGPSGANVLTF. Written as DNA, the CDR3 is TGTGCCAGCAGCTTAGTGACAGGGCCTTCTGGGGCCAACGTCCTGACTTTC.

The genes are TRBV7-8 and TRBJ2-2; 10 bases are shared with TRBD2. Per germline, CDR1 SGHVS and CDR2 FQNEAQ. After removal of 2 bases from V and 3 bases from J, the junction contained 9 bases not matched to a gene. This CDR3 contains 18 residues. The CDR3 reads CASSLLSSGGVYTGELFF. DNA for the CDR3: TGTGCCAGCAGCTTACTTTCCAGCGGGGGGGTGTACACCGGGGAGCTGTTTTTT. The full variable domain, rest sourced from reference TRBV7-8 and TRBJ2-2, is GAGVSQSPRYKVAKRGQDVALRCDPISGHVSLFWYQQALGQGPEFLTYFQNEAQLDKSGLPSDRFFAERPEGSVSTLKIQRTQQEDSAVYLCASSLLSSGGVYTGELFFGEGSRLTVL.

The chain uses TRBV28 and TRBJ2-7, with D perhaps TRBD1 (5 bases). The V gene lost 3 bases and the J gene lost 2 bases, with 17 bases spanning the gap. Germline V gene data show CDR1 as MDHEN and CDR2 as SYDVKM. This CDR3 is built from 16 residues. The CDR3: CASSFRSRQGTYEQYF. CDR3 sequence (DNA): TGTGCCAGCAGTTTTCGATCCAGGCAGGGCACCTACGAGCAGTACTTC.

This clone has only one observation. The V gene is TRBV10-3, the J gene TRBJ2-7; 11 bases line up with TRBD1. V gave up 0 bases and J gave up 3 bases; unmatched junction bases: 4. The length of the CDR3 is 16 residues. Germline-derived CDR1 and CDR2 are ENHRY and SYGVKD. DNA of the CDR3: TGTGCCATCAGTGAGTCACGCGGGACAGGGGGCTACGAGCAGTACTTC. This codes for CAISESRGTGGYEQYF.

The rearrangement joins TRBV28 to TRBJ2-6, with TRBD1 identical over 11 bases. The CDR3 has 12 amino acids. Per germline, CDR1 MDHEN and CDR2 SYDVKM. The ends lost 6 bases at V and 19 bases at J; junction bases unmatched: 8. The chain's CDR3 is CASSDGQGALTF. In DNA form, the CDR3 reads TGTGCCAGCAGCGATGGACAGGGGGCTCTCACTTTC.

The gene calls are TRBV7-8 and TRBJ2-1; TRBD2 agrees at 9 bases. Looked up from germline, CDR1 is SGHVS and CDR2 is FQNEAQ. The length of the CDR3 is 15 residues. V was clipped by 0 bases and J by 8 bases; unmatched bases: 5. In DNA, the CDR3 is TGTGCCAGCAGCTTAGCTAGCGGGAGAATCGATGAGCAGTTCTTC. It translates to CASSLASGRIDEQFF.

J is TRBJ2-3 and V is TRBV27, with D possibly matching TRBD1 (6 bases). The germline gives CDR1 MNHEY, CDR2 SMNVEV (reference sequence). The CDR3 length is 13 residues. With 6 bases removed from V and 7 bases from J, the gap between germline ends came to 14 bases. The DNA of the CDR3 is TGTGCCAGCAGCTCTAGGACAGTTTATACGCAGTATTTT. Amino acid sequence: CASSSRTVYTQYF.

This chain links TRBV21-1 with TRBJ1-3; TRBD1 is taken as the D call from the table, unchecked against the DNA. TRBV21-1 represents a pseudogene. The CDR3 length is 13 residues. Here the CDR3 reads CASRGAKGNTIYF. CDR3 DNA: TGTGCCAGCAGGGGGGCGAAAGGAAACACCATATATTTT.

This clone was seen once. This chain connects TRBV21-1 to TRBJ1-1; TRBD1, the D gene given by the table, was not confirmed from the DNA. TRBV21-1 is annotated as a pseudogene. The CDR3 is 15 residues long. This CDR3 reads CASRPRTGVDTEAFF. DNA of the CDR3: TGTGCCAGCAGGCCCAGGACAGGGGTGGACACTGAAGCTTTCTTT.

The CDR3 loop reads CASSWDTNYGYTF. The CDR3 nucleotides are TGCGCCAGCAGCTGGGACACTAACTATGGCTACACCTTC. The V and J genes are TRBV5-1 and TRBJ1-2; D might be TRBD1 (6 bases). The V and J ends lost 3 bases and 0 bases respectively, with 6 bases between them. Germline CDR1 and CDR2: SGHRS and YFSETQ. The CDR3 runs to 13 residues. The whole variable domain, remainder taken from reference TRBV5-1 and TRBJ1-2, is KAGVTQTPRYLIKTRGQQVTLSCSPISGHRSVSWYQQTPGQGLQFLFEYFSETQRNKGNFPGRFSGRQFSNSRSEMNVSTLELGDSALYLCASSWDTNYGYTFGSGTRLTVV.

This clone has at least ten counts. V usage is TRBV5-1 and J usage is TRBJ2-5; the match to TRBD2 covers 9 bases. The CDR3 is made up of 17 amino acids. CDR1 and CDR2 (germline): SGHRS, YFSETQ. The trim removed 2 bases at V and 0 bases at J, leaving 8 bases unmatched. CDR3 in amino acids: CASSLIAGEPYQETQYF. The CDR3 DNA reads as TGCGCCAGCAGCTTAATAGCGGGGGAACCCTACCAAGAGACCCAGTACTTC.

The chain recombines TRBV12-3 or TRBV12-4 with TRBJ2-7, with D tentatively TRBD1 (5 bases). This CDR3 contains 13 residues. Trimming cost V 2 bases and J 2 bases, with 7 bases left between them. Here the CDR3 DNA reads TGTGCCAGCAGTTTAATGGGGCCCTACGAGCAGTACTTC. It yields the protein CASSLMGPYEQYF.

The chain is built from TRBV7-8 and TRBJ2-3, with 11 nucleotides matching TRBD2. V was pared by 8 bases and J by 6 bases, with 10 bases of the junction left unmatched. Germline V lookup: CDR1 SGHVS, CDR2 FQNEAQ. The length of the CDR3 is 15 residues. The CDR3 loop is CASAGGSGGADTQYF. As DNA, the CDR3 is TGTGCCAGCGCCGGGGGTAGCGGGGGGGCCGATACGCAGTATTTT.

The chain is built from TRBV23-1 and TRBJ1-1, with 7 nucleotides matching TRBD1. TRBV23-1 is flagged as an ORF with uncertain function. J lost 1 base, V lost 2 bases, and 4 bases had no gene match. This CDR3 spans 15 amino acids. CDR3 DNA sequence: TGCGCCAGCAGTCAACCGGACAGGCCGAACACTGAAGCTTTCTTT. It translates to CASSQPDRPNTEAFF.

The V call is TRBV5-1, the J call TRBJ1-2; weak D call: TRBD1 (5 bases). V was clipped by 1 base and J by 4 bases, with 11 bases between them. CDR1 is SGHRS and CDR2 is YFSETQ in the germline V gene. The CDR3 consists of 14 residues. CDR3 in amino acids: CASSLSPDSYGYTF. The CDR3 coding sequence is TGCGCCAGCAGCTTGTCTCCCGACAGCTATGGCTACACCTTC.

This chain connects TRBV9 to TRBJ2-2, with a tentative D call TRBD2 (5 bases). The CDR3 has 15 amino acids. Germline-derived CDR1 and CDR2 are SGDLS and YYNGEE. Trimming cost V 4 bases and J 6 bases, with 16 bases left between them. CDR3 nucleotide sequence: TGTGCCAGCAGCTCGCGATTCGCGGAGGCCGGGGAGCTGTTTTTT. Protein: CASSSRFAEAGELFF. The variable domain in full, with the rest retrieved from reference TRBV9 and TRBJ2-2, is DSGVTQTPKHLITATGQRVTLRCSPRSGDLSVYWYQQSLDQGLQFLIQYYNGEERAKGNILERFSAQQFPDLHSELNLSSLELGDSALYFCASSSRFAEAGELFFGEGSRLTVL.

In nucleotides, the CDR3 is TGTGCCAGCAGCGCACAGGGGGCCCACTATGGCTACACCTTC. This encodes CASSAQGAHYGYTF. The chain couples TRBV7-2 to TRBJ1-2, with 9 bases fitting TRBD1. The CDR3 has 14 residues. V gave up 5 bases and J gave up 3 bases; unmatched junction bases: 4. Germline V lookup: CDR1 SGHTA, CDR2 FQGNSA.

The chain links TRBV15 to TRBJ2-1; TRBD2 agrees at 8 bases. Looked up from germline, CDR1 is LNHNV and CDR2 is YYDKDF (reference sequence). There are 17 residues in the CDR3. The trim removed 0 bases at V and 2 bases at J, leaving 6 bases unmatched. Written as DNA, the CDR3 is TGTGCCACCAGCAGAGATCGGGCAGCGGGAGCCTACAATGAGCAGTTCTTC. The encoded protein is CATSRDRAAGAYNEQFF.

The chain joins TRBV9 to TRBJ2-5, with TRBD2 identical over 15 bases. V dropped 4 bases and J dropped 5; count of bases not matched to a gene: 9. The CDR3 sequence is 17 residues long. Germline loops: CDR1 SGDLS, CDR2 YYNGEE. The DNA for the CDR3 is TGTGCCAGCAGCACACGGACTAGCGGGAGGGCCCGGGAGACCCAGTACTTC. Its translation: CASSTRTSGRARETQYF.

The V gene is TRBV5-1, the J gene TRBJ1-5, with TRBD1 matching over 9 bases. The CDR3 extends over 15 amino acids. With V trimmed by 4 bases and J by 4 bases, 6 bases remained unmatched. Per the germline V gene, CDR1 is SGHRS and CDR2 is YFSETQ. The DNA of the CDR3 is TGCGCCAGCAGCCAGGGGACAGGGCAAAATCAGCCCCAGCATTTT. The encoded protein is CASSQGTGQNQPQHF.

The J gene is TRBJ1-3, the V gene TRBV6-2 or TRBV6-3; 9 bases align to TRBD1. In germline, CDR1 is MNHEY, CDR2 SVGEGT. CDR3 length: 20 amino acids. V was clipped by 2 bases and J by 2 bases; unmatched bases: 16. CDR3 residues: CASSYPGPGTGMKAGNTIYF. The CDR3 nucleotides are TGTGCCAGCAGTTACCCCGGTCCCGGGACAGGGATGAAGGCTGGAAACACCATATATTTT.